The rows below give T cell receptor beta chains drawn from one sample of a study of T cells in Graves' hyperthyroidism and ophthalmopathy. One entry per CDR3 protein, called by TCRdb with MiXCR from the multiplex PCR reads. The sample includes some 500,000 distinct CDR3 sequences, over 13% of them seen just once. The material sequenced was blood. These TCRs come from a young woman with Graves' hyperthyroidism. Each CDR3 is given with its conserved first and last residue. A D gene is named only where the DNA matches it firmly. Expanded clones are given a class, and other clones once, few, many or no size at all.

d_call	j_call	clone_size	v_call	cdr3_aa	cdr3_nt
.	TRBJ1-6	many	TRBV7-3	CASSLTSPSSYNSPLHF	TGTGCCAGCAGCTTAACGTCGCCGAGCTCCTATAATTCACCCCTCCACTTT
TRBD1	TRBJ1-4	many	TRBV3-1	CASSTGQFNEKLFF	TGTGCCAGCAGTACGGGACAGTTTAATGAAAAACTGTTTTTT
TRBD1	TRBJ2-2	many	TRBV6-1	CASRYWTGSTGELFF	TGTGCCAGCAGATATTGGACAGGTTCTACCGGGGAGCTGTTTTTT
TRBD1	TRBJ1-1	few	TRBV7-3	CASGPGTAEAFF	TGTGCCAGCGGCCCAGGGACAGCTGAAGCTTTCTTT
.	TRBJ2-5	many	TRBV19	CASSAWGQETQYF	TGTGCCAGTAGTGCGTGGGGTCAAGAGACCCAGTACTTC
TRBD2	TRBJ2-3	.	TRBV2	CASSVIVAGGTDTQYF	TGTGCCAGCAGCGTAATTGTTGCGGGAGGTACAGATACGCAGTATTTT
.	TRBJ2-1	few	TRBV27	CASSLYLGRIKRQFF	TGTGCCAGCAGTTTATATCTGGGCCGAATAAAGAGGCAGTTCTTC
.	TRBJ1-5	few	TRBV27	CASSSPRAGNQPQHF	TGTGCCAGCAGTTCGCCACGGGCCGGGAATCAGCCCCAGCATTTT
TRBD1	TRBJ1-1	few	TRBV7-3	CASSLGDRERNTEAFF	TGTGCCAGCAGCTTAGGGGACAGGGAGAGGAACACTGAAGCTTTCTTT
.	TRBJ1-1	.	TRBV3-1	CASSQGLSRGTEAFF	TGTGCCAGCAGCCAGGGTCTTTCCCGGGGCACTGAAGCTTTCTTT